This TCR beta chain was retrieved from a study of OX40 agonist ivuxolimab in advanced cancers. In terms of the full investigation: Ivuxolimab was an agonistic, fully human IgG2 monoclonal antibody directed against OX40 (CD134), a costimulatory receptor. Among the approximately 50 dose-escalation patients, around 20 had hepatocellular carcinoma, about 15 melanoma, 9 renal cell carcinoma and 9 head and neck cancer. Three dose-escalation patients achieved partial responses, one with hepatocellular carcinoma and two with cutaneous melanoma. Prior anti-PD-1, anti-PD-L1 or anti-CTLA-4 therapy was permitted, and about two fifths of dose-escalation patients had received checkpoint inhibitors. The paper describes the monotherapy dose-escalation part (N of about 50 patients) of the phase I trial of ivuxolimab. Peripheral TCRbeta sequencing aimed to test whether ivuxolimab altered TCR sequence diversity and caused clonal T-cell expansion. A male proportion of 70% to 90% and a mean age of roughly 55 years, ranging from roughly 23 to 90, were recorded for the dose-escalation cohort. Intravenous ivuxolimab was administered to patients every 2 weeks at six dose levels: 0.01, 0.1, 0.3, 1.5, 3 and 10 mg/kg.

The investigation overall reported the following: After ivuxolimab, expanded clones were on average more numerous among CD8+ T cells than among CD4+ T cells. Low levels of normalized T-cell clonal expansion were also shown by some nonresponding patients. The antigen specificity of the clonally expanded peripheral T cells was not determined. At doses from 0.1 to 3.0 mg/kg, clonal expansion was seen in both CD4+ and CD8+ blood T cells between baseline and week 6. Partial responders in the 0.1-3.0 mg/kg groups had among the lowest normalized peripheral clonal expansion, especially among CD8+ T cells.

Patients with autoimmune disease history or receiving systemic immunosuppression were excluded from the trial. Peripheral blood for TCR sequencing was collected from all dose cohorts at baseline, on cycle 4 day 1, and on cycle 7 day 1. The samples were taken from a phase I, first-in-human, multicenter, open-label dose-escalation trial of ivuxolimab. Adults with locally advanced or metastatic head and neck squamous cell, hepatocellular, melanoma or renal cell carcinoma were enrolled in the trial. Before TCR sequencing, CD4+ T cells and CD8+ T cells from peripheral blood were sorted into separate populations. Of note for this clone: The antigen it binds to is not known. No qualities accompany the bases; no much larger clone lies one base away.

Genomic DNA was extracted from sorted cells for sequencing of the TCRbeta CDR3 region. The immunoSEQ Assay was used for sequencing of TCRbeta CDR3 regions. Imported from immuneACCESS, the table was reduced by TCRdb to in-frame sequences with V and J called. These copies leave out some clones; in studies compared against another copy, an unresolved V gene accounts for under half, and the cause of the remainder is not known. This sample lists 70,000 or so clones; about 88% were detected once. Around a sixth of the sample belongs to the ten largest clones. The sequence was collected from an adult with an advanced solid tumor such as melanoma, head and neck, liver or kidney cancer. The sample in question was CD4+ or CD8+ T cells sorted from blood, obtained in a trial of the OX40 agonist ivuxolimab.

The DNA sequence is given as TGTGCCAGCAGCTTGGATGCGAGATCCTACGAGCAGTACTTC. Its product reads: CASSLDARSYEQYF. The chain employs TRBV5-4 and TRBJ2-7; the D gene cannot be resolved reliably. Trimming at the junction amounts to 0 bases on V and 1 base on J, and the germline ends lie 8 bases apart. From its cysteine to its phenylalanine, the CDR3 spans 14 amino acids. Kept here is only the CDR3 DNA, which spans 42 bases and is read in frame from base 1. CDR1 SGHNT and CDR2 YYREEE were looked up in the germline V gene (reference sequence).